The T cell receptor beta chain under discussion was sequenced for a study of Graves' ophthalmopathy and Graves' hyperthyroidism. RNA transcripts served as template for amplifying TCR beta CDR3 sequences. Following a first-round RT-PCR that used HTBI primers, a second-round multiplex PCR was carried out. Each CDR3 protein is one row after TCRdb ran MiXCR on the multiplex PCR reads. Among 580,000 or so distinct CDR3 sequences, 35% to 45% were seen once, and the ten largest hold roughly 4.5%. The length of the CDR3 is 15 residues. Germline CDR1 and CDR2: SEHNR and FQNEAQ (reference sequence). The ends were cut back, 8 bases at V and 2 bases at J, with 15 bases in the middle.

The TCR originated in an adult man with Graves' hyperthyroidism. Specimen: peripheral blood or thyroid tissue (not recorded which). The chain combines TRBV7-9 with TRBJ2-2; D unresolved. This CDR3 reads CASSQDGINTGELFF. CDR3 in DNA: TGTGCCAGCTCACAAGACGGAATTAACACCGGGGAGCTGTTTTTT.